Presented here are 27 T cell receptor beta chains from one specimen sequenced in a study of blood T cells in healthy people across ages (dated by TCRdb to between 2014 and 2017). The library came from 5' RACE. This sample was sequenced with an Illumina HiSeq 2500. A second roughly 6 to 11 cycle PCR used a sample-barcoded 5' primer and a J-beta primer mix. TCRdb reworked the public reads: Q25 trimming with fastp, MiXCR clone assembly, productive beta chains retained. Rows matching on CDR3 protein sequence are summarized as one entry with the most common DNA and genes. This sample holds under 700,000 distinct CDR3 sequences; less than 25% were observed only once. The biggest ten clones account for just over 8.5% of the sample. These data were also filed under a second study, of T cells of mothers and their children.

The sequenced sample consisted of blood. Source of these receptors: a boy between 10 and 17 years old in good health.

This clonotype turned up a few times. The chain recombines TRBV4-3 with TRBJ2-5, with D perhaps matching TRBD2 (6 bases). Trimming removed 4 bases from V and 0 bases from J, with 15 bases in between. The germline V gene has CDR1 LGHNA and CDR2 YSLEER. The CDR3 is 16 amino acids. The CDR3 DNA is TGCGCCAGCAGCCGCTGGGACTCTAGCGACCAAGAGACCCAGTACTTC. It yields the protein CASSRWDSSDQETQYF.

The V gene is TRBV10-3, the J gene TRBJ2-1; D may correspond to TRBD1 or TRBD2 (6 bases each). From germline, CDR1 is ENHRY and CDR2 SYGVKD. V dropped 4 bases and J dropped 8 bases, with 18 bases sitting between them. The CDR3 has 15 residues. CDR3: CAISGGGSQGDEQFF. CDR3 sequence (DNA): TGTGCCATCAGTGGAGGGGGGTCCCAAGGCGATGAGCAGTTCTTC.

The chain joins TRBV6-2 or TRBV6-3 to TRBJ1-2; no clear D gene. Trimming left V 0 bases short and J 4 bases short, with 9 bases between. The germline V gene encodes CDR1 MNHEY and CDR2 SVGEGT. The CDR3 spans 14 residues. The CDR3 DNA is TGTGCCAGCAGTTACTCAGAGACATTCTATGGCTACACCTTC. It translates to CASSYSETFYGYTF.

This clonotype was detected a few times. CDR3 region: CSARPTGTSGRYNEQFF. The CDR3 region has the DNA TGCAGTGCTAGACCGACAGGGACTAGCGGACGCTACAATGAGCAGTTCTTC. This rearrangement joins TRBV20-1 to TRBJ2-1, with 11 bases fitting TRBD2. The germline V gene encodes CDR1 DFQATT and CDR2 SNEGSKA (reference sequence). V shed 2 bases and J 3 bases; nucleotides not matched to a gene: 9. CDR3 length: 17 amino acids.

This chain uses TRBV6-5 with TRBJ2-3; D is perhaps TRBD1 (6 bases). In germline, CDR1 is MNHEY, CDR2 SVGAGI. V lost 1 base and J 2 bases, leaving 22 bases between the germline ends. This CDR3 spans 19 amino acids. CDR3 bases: TGTGCCAGCAGTTACTTACCGACACTTCGACAGGAAACCACAGATACGCAGTATTTT. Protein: CASSYLPTLRQETTDTQYF.

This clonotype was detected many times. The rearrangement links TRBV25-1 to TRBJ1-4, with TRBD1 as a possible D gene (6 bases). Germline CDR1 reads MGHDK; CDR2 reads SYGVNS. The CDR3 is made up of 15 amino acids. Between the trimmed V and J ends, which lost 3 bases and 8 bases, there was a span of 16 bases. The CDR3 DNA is TGTGCCAGCAGTGATGAGGAGGACAGTTGGGAAAAACTGTTTTTT. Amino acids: CASSDEEDSWEKLFF.

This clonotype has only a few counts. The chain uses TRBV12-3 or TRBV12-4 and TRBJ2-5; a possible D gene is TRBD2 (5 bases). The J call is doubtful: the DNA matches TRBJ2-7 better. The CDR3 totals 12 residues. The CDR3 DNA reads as TGTGCCAGCACCCGGACTCTCGACGAGCAGTACTTC. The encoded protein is CASTRTLDEQYF.

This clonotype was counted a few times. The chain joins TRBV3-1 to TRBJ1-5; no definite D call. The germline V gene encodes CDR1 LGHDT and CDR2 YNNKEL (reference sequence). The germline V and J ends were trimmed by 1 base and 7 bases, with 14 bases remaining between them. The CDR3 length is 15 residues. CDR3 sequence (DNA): TGTGCCAGCAGCCAAGGCGGTCAGGCTGGACAGCCCCAGCATTTT. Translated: CASSQGGQAGQPQHF.

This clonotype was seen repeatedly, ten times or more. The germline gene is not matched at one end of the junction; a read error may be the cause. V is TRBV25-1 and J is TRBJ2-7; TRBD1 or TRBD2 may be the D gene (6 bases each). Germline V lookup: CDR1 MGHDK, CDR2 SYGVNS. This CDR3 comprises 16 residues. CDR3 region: CASSEYQGGQIYERYF. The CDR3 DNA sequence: TGTGCCAGCAGTGAATATCAAGGGGGGCAGATCTACGAGCGGTACTTC.

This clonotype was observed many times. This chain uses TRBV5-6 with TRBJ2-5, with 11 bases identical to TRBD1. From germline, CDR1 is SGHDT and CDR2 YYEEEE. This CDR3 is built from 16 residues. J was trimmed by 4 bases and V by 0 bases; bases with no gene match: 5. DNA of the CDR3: TGTGCCAGCAGCTTGGAGCGGGGACAGGGGGTAGAGACCCAGTACTTC. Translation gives CASSLERGQGVETQYF.

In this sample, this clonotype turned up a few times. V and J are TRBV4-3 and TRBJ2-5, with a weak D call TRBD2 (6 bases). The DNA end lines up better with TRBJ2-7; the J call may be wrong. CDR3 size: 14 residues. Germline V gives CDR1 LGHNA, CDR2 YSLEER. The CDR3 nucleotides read TGCGCCAGCAGCCAAGATGGGCGGGACTACGAGCAGTACTTC. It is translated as CASSQDGRDYEQYF.

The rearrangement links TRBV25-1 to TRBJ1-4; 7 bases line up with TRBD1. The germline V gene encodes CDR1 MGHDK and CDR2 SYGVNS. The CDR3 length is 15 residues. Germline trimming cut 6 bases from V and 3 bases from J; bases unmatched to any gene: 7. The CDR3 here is CASRATGSANEKLFF. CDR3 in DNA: TGTGCCAGCAGGGCGACAGGGTCCGCTAATGAAAAACTGTTTTTT.

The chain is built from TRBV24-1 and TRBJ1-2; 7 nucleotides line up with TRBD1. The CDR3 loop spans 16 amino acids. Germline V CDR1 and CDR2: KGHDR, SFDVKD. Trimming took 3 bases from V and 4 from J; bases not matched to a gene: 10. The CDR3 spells CATSDPGQERGYGYTF. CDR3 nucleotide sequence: TGTGCCACCAGTGATCCTGGACAGGAGAGGGGCTATGGCTACACCTTC.

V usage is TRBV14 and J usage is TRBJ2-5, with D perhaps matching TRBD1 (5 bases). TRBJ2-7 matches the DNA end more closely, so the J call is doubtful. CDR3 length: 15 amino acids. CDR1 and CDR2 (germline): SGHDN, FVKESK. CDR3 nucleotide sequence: TGTGCCAGCAGCCAAGATCAGGACAAGAGCAACGAGCAGTACTTC. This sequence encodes CASSQDQDKSNEQYF.

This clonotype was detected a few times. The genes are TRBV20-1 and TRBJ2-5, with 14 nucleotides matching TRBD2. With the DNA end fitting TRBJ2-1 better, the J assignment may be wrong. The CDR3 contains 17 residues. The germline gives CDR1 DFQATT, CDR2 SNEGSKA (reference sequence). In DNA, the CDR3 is TGCAGTGCTAGGGGGGTGGGACTAGCGGGAGCTAAGGGTGAGCAGTTCTTC. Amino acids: CSARGVGLAGAKGEQFF.

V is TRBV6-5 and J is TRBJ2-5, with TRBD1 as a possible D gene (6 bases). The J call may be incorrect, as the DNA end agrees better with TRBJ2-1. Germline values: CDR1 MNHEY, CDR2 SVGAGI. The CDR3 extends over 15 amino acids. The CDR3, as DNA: TGTGCCAGCAGTTTAGGGCCAGGGGCTACAGGTGAGCAGTTCTTC. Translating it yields CASSLGPGATGEQFF.

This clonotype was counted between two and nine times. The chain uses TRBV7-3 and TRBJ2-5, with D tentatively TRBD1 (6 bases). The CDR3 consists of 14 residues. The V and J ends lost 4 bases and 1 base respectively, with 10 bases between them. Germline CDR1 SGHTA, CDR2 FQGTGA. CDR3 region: CASSSTGSQETQYF. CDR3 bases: TGTGCCAGCAGCTCCACAGGGTCCCAAGAGACCCAGTACTTC. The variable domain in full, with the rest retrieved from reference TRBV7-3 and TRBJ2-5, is GAGVSQTPSNKVTEKGKYVELRCDPISGHTALYWYRQSLGQGPEFLIYFQGTGAADDSGLPNDRFFAVRPEGSVSTLKIQRTERGDSAVYLCASSSTGSQETQYFGPGTRLLVL.

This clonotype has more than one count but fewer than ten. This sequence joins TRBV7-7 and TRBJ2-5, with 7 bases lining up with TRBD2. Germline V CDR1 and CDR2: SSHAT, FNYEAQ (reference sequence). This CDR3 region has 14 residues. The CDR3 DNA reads TGTGCTACATCCAAGCGGGGCCAACAAGAGACCCAGTACTTC. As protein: CATSKRGQQETQYF.

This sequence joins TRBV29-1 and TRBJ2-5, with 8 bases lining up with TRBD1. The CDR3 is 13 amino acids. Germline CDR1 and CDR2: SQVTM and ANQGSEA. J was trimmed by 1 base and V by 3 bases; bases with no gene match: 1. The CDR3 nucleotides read TGCAGCGTTGACGGGACAGGCCAAGAGACCCAGTACTTC. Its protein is CSVDGTGQETQYF.

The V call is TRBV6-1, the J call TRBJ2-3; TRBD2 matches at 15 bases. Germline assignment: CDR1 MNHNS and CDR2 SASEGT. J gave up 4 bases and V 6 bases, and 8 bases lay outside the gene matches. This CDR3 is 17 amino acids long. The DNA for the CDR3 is TGTGCCAGCAGAAGGGGACTAGCGGGAGGAAGCCCAGATACGCAGTATTTT. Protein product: CASRRGLAGGSPDTQYF.

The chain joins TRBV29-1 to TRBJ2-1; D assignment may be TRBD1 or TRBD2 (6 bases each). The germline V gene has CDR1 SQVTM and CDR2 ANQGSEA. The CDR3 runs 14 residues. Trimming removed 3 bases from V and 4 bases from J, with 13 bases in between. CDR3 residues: CSVDMQGTYNEQFF. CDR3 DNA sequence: TGCAGCGTTGACATGCAGGGGACTTACAATGAGCAGTTCTTC.

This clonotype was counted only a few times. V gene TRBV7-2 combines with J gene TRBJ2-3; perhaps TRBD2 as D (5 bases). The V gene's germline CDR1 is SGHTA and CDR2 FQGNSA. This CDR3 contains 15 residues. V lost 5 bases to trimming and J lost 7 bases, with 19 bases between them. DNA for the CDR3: TGTGCCAGCAGCCAAGGGCAGGAATCGGGGTATACGCAGTATTTT. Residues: CASSQGQESGYTQYF.

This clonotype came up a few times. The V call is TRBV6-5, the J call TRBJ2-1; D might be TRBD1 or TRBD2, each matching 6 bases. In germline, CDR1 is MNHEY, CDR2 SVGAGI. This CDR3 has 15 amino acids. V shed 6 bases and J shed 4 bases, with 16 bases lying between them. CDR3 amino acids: CASSSGGSKYNEQFF. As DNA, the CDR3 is TGTGCCAGCAGCTCCGGGGGCTCGAAATACAATGAGCAGTTCTTC.

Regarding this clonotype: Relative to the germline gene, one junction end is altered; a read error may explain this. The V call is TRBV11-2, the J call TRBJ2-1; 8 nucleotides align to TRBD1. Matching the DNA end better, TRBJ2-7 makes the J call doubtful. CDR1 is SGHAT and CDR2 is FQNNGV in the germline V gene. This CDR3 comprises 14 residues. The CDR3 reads CAGSSQQGDGEQYF. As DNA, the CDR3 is TGTGCCGGCAGCTCCCAACAGGGGGATGGCGAGCAGTACTTC.

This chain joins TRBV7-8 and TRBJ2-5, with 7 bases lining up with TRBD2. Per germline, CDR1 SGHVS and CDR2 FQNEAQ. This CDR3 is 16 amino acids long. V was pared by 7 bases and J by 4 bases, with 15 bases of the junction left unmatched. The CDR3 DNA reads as TGTGCCAGCATTGGTTCCCTAGCGGCCTGGGGAGAGACCCAGTACTTC. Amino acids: CASIGSLAAWGETQYF.

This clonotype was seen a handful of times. The CDR3 sequence: CASSEGTSGGNEQFF. The CDR3 nucleotides read TGTGCCAGCAGTGAAGGGACTAGCGGGGGGAATGAGCAGTTCTTC. V and J are TRBV2 and TRBJ2-1; TRBD2 agrees at 14 bases. Germline CDR1 reads SNHLY; CDR2 reads FYNNEI. V dropped 1 base and J dropped 7; count of bases not matched to a gene: 0. The CDR3 is 15 residues long.

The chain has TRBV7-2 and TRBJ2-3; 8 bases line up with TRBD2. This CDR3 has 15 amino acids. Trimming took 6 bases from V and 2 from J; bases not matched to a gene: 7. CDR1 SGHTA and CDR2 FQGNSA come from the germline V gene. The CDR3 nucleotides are TGTGCCAGCAGGAATAGCGGGGCGTTCACAGATACGCAGTATTTT. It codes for CASRNSGAFTDTQYF.